Listed below are T cell receptor beta chains from one sample, sequenced in a study of T cells in Graves' hyperthyroidism and ophthalmopathy. TCRdb ran MiXCR on the multiplex PCR reads and lists one entry per CDR3 protein. The sample lists approximately 270,000 distinct CDR3 sequences, 13% to 15% seen once, with 13% in the top ten. The sample taken for sequencing was blood. These receptors were taken from a woman between 35 and 50 years old with Graves' hyperthyroidism that later progressed to Graves' ophthalmopathy. Both conserved end residues are part of each CDR3. Fields, in order: CDR3 DNA, CDR3 protein, clone size, D gene, V gene, J gene. The D gene is left open where the match is weak. Expanded clones are given a class, and other clones once, few, many or no size at all.

cdr3_nt: TGCGCCAGCAGCCAAGGACCAAATACAGAGACCCAGTACTTC; cdr3_aa: CASSQGPNTETQYF; clone_size: many; d_call: NA; v_call: TRBV5-1; j_call: TRBJ2-5
cdr3_nt: TGCGCCAGCAGCACAACAGCCTACAATGAGCAGTTCTTC; cdr3_aa: CASSTTAYNEQFF; clone_size: many; d_call: NA; v_call: TRBV5-1; j_call: TRBJ2-1
cdr3_nt: TGTGCCAGCAGCTTAGTAGCAGGGGGCAGCACTGAAGCTTTCTTT; cdr3_aa: CASSLVAGGSTEAFF; clone_size: many; d_call: TRBD1; v_call: TRBV11-2; j_call: TRBJ1-1
cdr3_nt: TGTGCCAGCAGCCAAGTAGGGGGCAGAGAGACCCAGTACTTC; cdr3_aa: CASSQVGGRETQYF; clone_size: NA; d_call: TRBD1; v_call: TRBV14; j_call: TRBJ2-5
cdr3_nt: TGTGCCAGCAGACCGTCCGGGACCACGATTCAGACCCAGTACTTC; cdr3_aa: CASRPSGTTIQTQYF; clone_size: NA; d_call: NA; v_call: TRBV28; j_call: TRBJ2-5
cdr3_nt: TGTGCCATCAGTGAAAGGCAGGGGGCTGGGGCCAACGTCCTGACTTTC; cdr3_aa: CAISERQGAGANVLTF; clone_size: many; d_call: TRBD1; v_call: TRBV10-3; j_call: TRBJ2-6
cdr3_nt: TGTGCCAGCAGTACGGGACAGGGGAGTGAAAAACTGTTTTTT; cdr3_aa: CASSTGQGSEKLFF; clone_size: NA; d_call: TRBD1; v_call: TRBV2; j_call: TRBJ1-4
cdr3_nt: TGTGCCAGCAGCTCCTATGGGACAGGGAACACTGAAGCTTTCTTT; cdr3_aa: CASSSYGTGNTEAFF; clone_size: many; d_call: TRBD1; v_call: TRBV7-8; j_call: TRBJ1-1
cdr3_nt: TGTGCCAGCAGTAATGAGGGGAACACTGAAGCTTTCTTT; cdr3_aa: CASSNEGNTEAFF; clone_size: many; d_call: NA; v_call: TRBV28; j_call: TRBJ1-1
cdr3_nt: TGCAGTGCTCGGGACGGGAATCAGCCCCAGCATTTT; cdr3_aa: CSARDGNQPQHF; clone_size: many; d_call: NA; v_call: TRBV20-1; j_call: TRBJ1-5
cdr3_nt: TGTGCCAGCTCACCTCTACCACTTAGCTACTCTAGCACAGATACGCAGTATTTT; cdr3_aa: CASSPLPLSYSSTDTQYF; clone_size: many; d_call: NA; v_call: TRBV18; j_call: TRBJ2-3
cdr3_nt: TGTGCCAGCAGCGCAAACCCTGTACAGCCCCAGCATTTT; cdr3_aa: CASSANPVQPQHF; clone_size: many; d_call: NA; v_call: TRBV28; j_call: TRBJ1-5
cdr3_nt: TGTGCCAGCCGAACAACAGAGCGGGAGCCCCAGCATTTT; cdr3_aa: CASRTTEREPQHF; clone_size: many; d_call: NA; v_call: TRBV28; j_call: TRBJ1-5
cdr3_nt: TGTGCCGGCAGCAAGGTCATCCTAGCGGGAGTCTACAATGAGCAGTTCTTC; cdr3_aa: CAGSKVILAGVYNEQFF; clone_size: few; d_call: TRBD2; v_call: TRBV5-8; j_call: TRBJ2-1
cdr3_nt: TGTGCCAGTAGTATCGCGGGAGCGGCCTACGAGCAGTACTTC; cdr3_aa: CASSIAGAAYEQYF; clone_size: many; d_call: TRBD2; v_call: TRBV19; j_call: TRBJ2-7
cdr3_nt: TGCAGTGCTAGGGGCATCTTAGAGACCCAGTACTTC; cdr3_aa: CSARGILETQYF; clone_size: NA; d_call: NA; v_call: TRBV20-1; j_call: TRBJ2-5
cdr3_nt: TGCAGTGCTAGACTTATCCTGGTGGCTAGCGGGCAGCAAGAGACCCAGTACTTC; cdr3_aa: CSARLILVASGQQETQYF; clone_size: medium-sized; d_call: TRBD2; v_call: TRBV20-1; j_call: TRBJ2-5